The following is a TCR beta chain sequence with its context. Its antigen is still unknown. This entry comes from a study of T cells in Graves' hyperthyroidism and ophthalmopathy. Study-wide results and caveats: By a 13 V-J model, ophthalmopathy was set apart from stable hyperthyroidism. The blood repertoire included most of the expanded thyroid clonotypes above 0.001.

Amplified regions were TCR beta CDR3 sequences from RNA transcripts. The HTBI primer set drove a first-round RT-PCR of the TCR CDR3. TCRdb re-called the multiplex PCR reads through MiXCR, storing one row per CDR3 protein. The sample lists hundreds of thousands of distinct CDR3 sequences; roughly 46% were seen once. The CDR3 extends over 16 amino acids. V was trimmed by 6 bases and J by 0 bases, leaving 15 bases between them. CDR1 DFQATT and CDR2 SNEGSKA come from the germline V gene (reference sequence). This TCR was sampled from an adult man with Graves' disease, either hyperthyroidism or ophthalmopathy (not recorded which). This chain uses TRBV20-1 with TRBJ2-6; perhaps D is TRBD1 or TRBD2 (6 bases each). The material sequenced was peripheral blood or thyroid tissue (not recorded which). The CDR3 bases are TGCAGTGCCATCGGGGGCGTTGACTCTGGGGCCAACGTCCTGACTTTC. Translating gives CSAIGGVDSGANVLTF.